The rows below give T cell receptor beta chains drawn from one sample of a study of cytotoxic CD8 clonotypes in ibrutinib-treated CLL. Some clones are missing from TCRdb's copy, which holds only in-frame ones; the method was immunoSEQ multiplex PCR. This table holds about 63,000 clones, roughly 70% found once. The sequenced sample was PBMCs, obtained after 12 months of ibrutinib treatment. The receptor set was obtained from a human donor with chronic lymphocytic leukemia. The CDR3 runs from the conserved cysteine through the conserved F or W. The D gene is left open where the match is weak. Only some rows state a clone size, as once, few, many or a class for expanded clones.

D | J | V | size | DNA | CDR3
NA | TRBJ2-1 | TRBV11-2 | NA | TGTGCCAGCAGCTCAGGTCAGAGCTCCTACAATGAGCAGTTCTTC | CASSSGQSSYNEQFF
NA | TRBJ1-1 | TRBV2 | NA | TGTGCCAGCAGTGGGCCGGCCGGGTTCTTCCCCACTGAAGCTTTCTTT | CASSGPAGFFPTEAFF
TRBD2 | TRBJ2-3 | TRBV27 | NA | TGTGCCAGCAGTCGCGGGAGGGGTGGGGGCACAGATACGCAGTATTTT | CASSRGRGGGTDTQYF
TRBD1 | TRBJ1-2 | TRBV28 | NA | TGTGCCAGCAGTTTAGGGGGACAGGGCTATGGCTACACCTTC | CASSLGGQGYGYTF
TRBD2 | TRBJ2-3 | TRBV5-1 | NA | TGCGCCAGCAGCTCGAGACTAGCGGGACTTGATACGCAGTATTTT | CASSSRLAGLDTQYF
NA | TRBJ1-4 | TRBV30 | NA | TGTGCCTGGAGGGGTGAGAGCAATGAAAAACTGTTTTTT | CAWRGESNEKLFF
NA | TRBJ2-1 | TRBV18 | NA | TGTGCCAGCTCACCTGGGCGAAGCTCCTACAATGAGCAGTTCTTC | CASSPGRSSYNEQFF
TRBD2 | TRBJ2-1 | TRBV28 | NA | TGTGCCAGCAGTTTATTAGGGACTAGCGGGAGGAGGGGCTCCTACAATGAGCAGTTCTTC | CASSLLGTSGRRGSYNEQFF
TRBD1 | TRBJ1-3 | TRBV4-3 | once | TGCGCCAGCAGCCAAGGGAACCGACAGGGGGCGGCTGGAAACACCATATATTTT | CASSQGNRQGAAGNTIYF
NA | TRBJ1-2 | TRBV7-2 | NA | TGTGCCAGCAGCTTAGAGGCCTTCCCCAACTATGGCTACACCTTC | CASSLEAFPNYGYTF
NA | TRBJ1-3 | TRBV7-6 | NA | TGTGCCAGCAGTGACCCCCGTCGGGGCTCTGGAAACACCATATATTTT | CASSDPRRGSGNTIYF